This T cell receptor (beta chain) was documented in a study of spatial heterogeneity in lung cancer. About the study: Sequencing was performed on follow-up PBMC samples when available, collected at a median of about two years after resection.

As concerns this clonotype: The antigen is undetermined.

TCRdb reanalysed the 5' RACE reads using MiXCR and keeps one entry per CDR3 protein. The repertoire holds about 120,000 distinct CDR3 sequences, 10% to 11% seen once, with approximately 25% in the top ten. As to time point: blood at routine non-recurrence follow-up after resection. Study observations and caveats: Ubiquitous expanded tumor TCRs surfaced in blood more at resection than they did at follow-up.

Sequenced here: PBMCs, sampled at follow-up. This receptor was identified in a female donor with early-stage non-small cell lung cancer.

CDR3 nucleotide sequence: TGTGCCAGCAGCCCAGGACTACCTGGAAACACCATATATTTT. Translated: CASSPGLPGNTIYF. V is TRBV5-4 and J is TRBJ1-3; D is unclear. Trimming removed 4 bases from V and 2 bases from J, with 10 bases in between. The CDR3 is 14 amino acids. Germline values: CDR1 SGHNT, CDR2 YYREEE (reference sequence).